This T cell receptor beta chain was captured by sequencing in a study of blood T cell repertoires in COVID-19. Study at large: Donors in the United States, Italy and Spain gave samples during acute or convalescent COVID-19.

The CDR3 contains 14 residues. In germline, CDR1 is KGHSH, CDR2 LQKENI. The V end was cut by 2 bases, the J end by 6 bases, with 13 bases between. Some clones are missing from TCRdb's copy, which holds only in-frame ones; the method was immunoSEQ multiplex PCR. The sample yields fewer than 200,000 clones, approximately 87% seen once. Recruits, aged about 18 to 90 years, lived in some 25 US areas. Participant reports of clinical history set cohort assignment. This sequence was found in a woman in her fifties or sixties who had recovered from COVID-19. Sequencing used PBMCs or T cells enriched from blood (not recorded which). This sequence joins TRBV18 and TRBJ1-2, with TRBD1 as a possible D gene (5 bases). CDR3 region: CASSPSTDSHGYTF. For the CDR3, the DNA is TGTGCCAGCTCACCATCGACAGACTCGCATGGCTACACCTTC.